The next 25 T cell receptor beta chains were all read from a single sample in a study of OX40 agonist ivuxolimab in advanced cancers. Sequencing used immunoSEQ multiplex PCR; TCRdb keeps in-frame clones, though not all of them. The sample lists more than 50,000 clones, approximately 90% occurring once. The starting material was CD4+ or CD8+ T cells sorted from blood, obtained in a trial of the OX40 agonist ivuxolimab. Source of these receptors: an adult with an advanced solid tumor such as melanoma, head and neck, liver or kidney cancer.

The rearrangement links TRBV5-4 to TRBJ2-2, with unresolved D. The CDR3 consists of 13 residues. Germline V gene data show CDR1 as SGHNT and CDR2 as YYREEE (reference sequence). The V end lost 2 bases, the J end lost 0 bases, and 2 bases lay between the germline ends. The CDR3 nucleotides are TGTGCCAGCAGCTTCCCGAACACCGGGGAGCTGTTTTTT. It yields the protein CASSFPNTGELFF.

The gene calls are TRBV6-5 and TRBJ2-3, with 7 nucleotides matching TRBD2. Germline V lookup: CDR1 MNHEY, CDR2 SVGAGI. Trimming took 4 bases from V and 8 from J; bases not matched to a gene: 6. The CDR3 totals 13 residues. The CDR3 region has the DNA TGTGCCAGCAGTTCCTCGGGGAGGGGTACGCAGTATTTT. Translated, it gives CASSSSGRGTQYF.

The CDR3 region is CASSLGTGQKGNEQFF. In nucleotides, the CDR3 is TGTGCCAGCAGCTTAGGTACAGGGCAAAAGGGGAATGAGCAGTTCTTC. This chain uses TRBV7-9 with TRBJ2-1; tentatively, D is TRBD1 (6 bases). The CDR3 is made up of 16 amino acids. V lost 1 base, J lost 7 bases, and 17 bases lay in between. The germline V gene encodes CDR1 SEHNR and CDR2 FQNEAQ (reference sequence).

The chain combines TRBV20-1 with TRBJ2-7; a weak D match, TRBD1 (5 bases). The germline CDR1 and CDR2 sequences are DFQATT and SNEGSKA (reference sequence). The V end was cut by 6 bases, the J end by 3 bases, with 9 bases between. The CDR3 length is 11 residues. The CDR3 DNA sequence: TGCAGTGCCTACAGGTACTACGAGCAGTACTTC. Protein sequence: CSAYRYYEQYF.

Here the CDR3 DNA reads TGTGCCAGCAGCCCTCCCCGGGGAAAACTGTTTTTT. This sequence encodes CASSPPRGKLFF. The V and J genes are TRBV28 and TRBJ1-4; unclear D gene. The CDR3 consists of 12 residues. Germline V CDR1 and CDR2: MDHEN, SYDVKM. Deletions cut 6 bases from V and 10 bases from J, with 12 bases between.

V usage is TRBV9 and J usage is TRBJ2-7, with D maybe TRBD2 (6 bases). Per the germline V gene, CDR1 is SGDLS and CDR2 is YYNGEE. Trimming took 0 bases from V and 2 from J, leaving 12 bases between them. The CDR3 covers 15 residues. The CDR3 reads CASSVGVGGTYEQYF. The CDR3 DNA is TGTGCCAGCAGCGTAGGGGTGGGAGGCACCTACGAGCAGTACTTC.

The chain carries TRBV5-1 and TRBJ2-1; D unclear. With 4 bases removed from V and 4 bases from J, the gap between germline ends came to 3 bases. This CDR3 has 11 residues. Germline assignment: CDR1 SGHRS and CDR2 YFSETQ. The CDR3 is CASSLYNEQFF. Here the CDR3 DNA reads TGCGCCAGCAGCCTATACAATGAGCAGTTCTTC.

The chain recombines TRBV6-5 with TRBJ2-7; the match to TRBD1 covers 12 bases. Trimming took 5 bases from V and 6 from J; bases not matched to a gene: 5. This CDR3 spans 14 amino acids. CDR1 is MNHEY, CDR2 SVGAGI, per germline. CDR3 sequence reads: CASSLWDRGLEQYF. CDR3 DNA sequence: TGTGCCAGCAGTCTGTGGGACAGGGGGCTCGAGCAGTACTTC.

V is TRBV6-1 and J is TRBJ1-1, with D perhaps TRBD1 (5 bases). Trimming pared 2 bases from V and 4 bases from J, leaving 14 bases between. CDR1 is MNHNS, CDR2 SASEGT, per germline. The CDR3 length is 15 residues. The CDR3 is CASSEFLGVGTEAFF. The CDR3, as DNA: TGTGCCAGCAGTGAATTTCTGGGGGTGGGCACTGAAGCTTTCTTT.

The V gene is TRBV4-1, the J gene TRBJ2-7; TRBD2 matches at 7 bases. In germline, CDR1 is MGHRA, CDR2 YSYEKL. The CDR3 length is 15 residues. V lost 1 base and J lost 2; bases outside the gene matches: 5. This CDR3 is CASSQGSRGAYEQYF. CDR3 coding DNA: TGCGCCAGCAGCCAAGGCTCCCGGGGGGCCTACGAGCAGTACTTC.

Here the CDR3 DNA reads TGTGCCAGCTCACCACCGTCGGGGTCTGGGGCCAACGTCCTGACTTTC. Translating gives CASSPPSGSGANVLTF. This chain connects TRBV18 to TRBJ2-6; D perhaps matches TRBD2 (5 bases). Germline CDR1 and CDR2: KGHSH and LQKENI. The CDR3 contains 16 residues. V was clipped by 0 bases and J by 1 base, with 7 bases between them.

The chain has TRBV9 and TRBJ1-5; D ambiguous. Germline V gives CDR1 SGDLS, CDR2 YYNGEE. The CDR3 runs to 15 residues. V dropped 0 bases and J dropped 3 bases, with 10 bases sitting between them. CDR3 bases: TGTGCCAGCAGCGTAGGTCCTTTCGTCAATCAGCCCCAGCATTTT. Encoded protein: CASSVGPFVNQPQHF.

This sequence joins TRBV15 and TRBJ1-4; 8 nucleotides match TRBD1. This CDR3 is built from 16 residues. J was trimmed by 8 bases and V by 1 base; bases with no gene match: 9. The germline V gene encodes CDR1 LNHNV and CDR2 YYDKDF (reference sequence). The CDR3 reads CATSRGATGGGEKLFF. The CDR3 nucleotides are TGTGCCACCAGCAGAGGGGCAACAGGGGGGGGCGAAAAACTGTTTTTT.

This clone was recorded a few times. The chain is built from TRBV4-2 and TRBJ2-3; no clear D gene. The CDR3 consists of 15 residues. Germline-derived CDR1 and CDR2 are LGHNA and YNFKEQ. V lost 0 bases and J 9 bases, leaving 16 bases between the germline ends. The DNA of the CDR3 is TGTGCCAGCAGCCAAGATTGGGCCGACACGGAGACGCAGTATTTT. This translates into CASSQDWADTETQYF.

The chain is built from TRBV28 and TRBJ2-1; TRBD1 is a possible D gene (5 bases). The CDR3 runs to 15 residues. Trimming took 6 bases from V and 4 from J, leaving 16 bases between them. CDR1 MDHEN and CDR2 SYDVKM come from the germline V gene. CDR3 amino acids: CASRHGAIAYNEQFF. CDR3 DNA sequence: TGTGCCAGCAGGCATGGGGCCATAGCTTACAATGAGCAGTTCTTC. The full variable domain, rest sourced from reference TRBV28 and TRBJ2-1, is DVKVTQSSRYLVKRTGEKVFLECVQDMDHENMFWYRQDPGLGLRLIYFSYDVKMKEKGDIPEGYSVSREKKERFSLILESASTNQTSMYLCASRHGAIAYNEQFFGPGTRLTVL.

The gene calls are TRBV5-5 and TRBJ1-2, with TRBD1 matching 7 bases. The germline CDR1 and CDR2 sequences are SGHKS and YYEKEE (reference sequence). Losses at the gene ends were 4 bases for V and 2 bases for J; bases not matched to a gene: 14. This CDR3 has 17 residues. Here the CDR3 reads CASSPRYTGAPNYGYTF. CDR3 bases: TGTGCCAGCAGCCCCCGGTATACAGGGGCCCCCAACTATGGCTACACCTTC.

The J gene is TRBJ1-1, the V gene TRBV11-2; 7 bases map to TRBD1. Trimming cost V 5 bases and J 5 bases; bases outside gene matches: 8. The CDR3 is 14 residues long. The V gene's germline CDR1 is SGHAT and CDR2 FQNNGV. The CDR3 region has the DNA TGTGCCAGCAGCGCCAGGGGGGCGCAGACTGAAGCTTTCTTT. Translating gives CASSARGAQTEAFF. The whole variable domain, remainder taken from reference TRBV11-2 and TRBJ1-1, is EAGVAQSPRYKIIEKRQSVAFWCNPISGHATLYWYQQILGQGPKLLIQFQNNGVVDDSQLPKDRFSAERLKGVDSTLKIQPAKLEDSAVYLCASSARGAQTEAFFGQGTRLTVV.

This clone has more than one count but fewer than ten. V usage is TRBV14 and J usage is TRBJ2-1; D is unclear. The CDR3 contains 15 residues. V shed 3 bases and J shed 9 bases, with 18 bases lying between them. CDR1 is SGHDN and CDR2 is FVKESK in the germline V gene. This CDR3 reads CASSHPVLHPSEQFF. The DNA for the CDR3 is TGTGCCAGCAGCCATCCCGTTCTTCACCCCAGTGAGCAGTTCTTC.

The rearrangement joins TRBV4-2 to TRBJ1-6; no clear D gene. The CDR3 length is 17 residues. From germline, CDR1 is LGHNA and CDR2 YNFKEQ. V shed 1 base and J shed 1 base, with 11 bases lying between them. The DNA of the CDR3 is TGTGCCAGCAGCCAAGCTAGTATTGGATCCTATAATTCACCCCTCCACTTT. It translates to CASSQASIGSYNSPLHF.

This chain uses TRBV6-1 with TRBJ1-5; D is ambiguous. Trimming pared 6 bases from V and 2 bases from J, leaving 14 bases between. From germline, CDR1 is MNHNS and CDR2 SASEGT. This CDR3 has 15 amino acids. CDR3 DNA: TGTGCCAGCAGCCGTGTAGGTATGGGCAATCAGCCCCAGCATTTT. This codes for CASSRVGMGNQPQHF.

The CDR3: CASSVEISGGSGANVLTF. As DNA, the CDR3 is TGTGCCAGCAGCGTAGAGATTAGCGGGGGGTCTGGGGCCAACGTCCTGACTTTC. The chain recombines TRBV9 with TRBJ2-6; 10 positions match TRBD2. CDR1 and CDR2 from the germline V gene are SGDLS and YYNGEE. J was trimmed by 1 base and V by 0 bases; bases with no gene match: 4. This CDR3 has 18 residues.

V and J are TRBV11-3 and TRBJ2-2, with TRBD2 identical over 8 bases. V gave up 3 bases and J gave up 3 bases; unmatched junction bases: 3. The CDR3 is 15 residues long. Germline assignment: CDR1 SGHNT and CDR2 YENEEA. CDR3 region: CASSFGGGDTGELFF. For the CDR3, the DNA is TGTGCCAGCAGCTTCGGGGGGGGCGACACCGGGGAGCTGTTTTTT.

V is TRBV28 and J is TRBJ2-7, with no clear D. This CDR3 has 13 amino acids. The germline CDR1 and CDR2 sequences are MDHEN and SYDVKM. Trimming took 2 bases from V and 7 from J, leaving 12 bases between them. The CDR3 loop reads CASSLDGLGEQYF. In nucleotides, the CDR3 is TGTGCCAGCAGTTTAGACGGTCTGGGGGAGCAGTACTTC.

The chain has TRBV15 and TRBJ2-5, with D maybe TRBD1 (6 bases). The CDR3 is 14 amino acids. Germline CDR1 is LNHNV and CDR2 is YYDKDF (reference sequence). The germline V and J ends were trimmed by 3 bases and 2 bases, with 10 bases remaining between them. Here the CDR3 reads CATSRGDTQETQYF. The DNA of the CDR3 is TGTGCCACCAGCAGGGGGGACACTCAAGAGACCCAGTACTTC.

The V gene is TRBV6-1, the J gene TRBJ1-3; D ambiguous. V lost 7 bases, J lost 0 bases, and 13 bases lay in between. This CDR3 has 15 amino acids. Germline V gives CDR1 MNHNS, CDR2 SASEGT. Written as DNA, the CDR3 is TGTGCCAGCATAAGTAGGAGAACCTCTGGAAACACCATATATTTT. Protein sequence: CASISRRTSGNTIYF.